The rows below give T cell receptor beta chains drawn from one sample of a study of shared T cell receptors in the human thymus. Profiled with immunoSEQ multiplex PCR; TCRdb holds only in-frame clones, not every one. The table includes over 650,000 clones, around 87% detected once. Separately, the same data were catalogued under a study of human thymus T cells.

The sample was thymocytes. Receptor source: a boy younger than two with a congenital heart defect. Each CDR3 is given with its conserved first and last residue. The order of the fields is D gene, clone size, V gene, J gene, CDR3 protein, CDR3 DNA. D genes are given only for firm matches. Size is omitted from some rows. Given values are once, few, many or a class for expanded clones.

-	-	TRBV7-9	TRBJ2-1	CASSFPLVNEQFF	TGTGCCAGCAGCTTCCCGTTAGTTAATGAGCAGTTCTTC
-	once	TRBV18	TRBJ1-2	CASSPHIQAGANYGYTF	TGTGCCAGCTCACCGCACATACAGGCTGGAGCTAACTATGGCTACACCTTC
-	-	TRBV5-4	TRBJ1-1	CASSPTTEGTEAFF	TGTGCCAGCAGCCCTACCACAGAGGGCACTGAAGCTTTCTTT
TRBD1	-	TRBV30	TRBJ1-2	CAWSSRQGYGYGYTF	TGTGCCTGGAGTTCCCGACAGGGTTATGGCTATGGCTACACCTTC
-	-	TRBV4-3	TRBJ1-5	CASSQDWQGGQPQHF	TGCGCCAGCAGCCAAGATTGGCAGGGTGGCCAGCCCCAGCATTTT
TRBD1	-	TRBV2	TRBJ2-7	CASSAPLTYGTGGHEQYF	TGTGCCAGCAGTGCACCCTTAACCTACGGGACAGGGGGCCACGAGCAGTACTTC
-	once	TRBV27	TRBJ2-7	CASSLWGGYEQYF	TGTGCCAGCAGTTTATGGGGCGGCTACGAGCAGTACTTC
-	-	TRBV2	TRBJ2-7	CASRARTAGSYEQYF	TGTGCCAGCAGGGCCAGGACAGCAGGGAGCTACGAGCAGTACTTC
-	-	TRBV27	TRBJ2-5	CASSRTEGKTQYF	TGTGCCAGCAGTCGCACGGAGGGTAAGACCCAGTACTTC
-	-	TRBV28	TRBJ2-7	CASSLYRASYEQYF	TGTGCCAGCAGTTTATACAGGGCCTCCTACGAGCAGTACTTC
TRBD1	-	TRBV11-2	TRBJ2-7	CASSSGTEPYEQYF	TGTGCCAGCTCGAGTGGGACAGAGCCCTACGAGCAGTACTTC
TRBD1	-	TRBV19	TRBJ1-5	CASSGRGSSNQPQHF	TGTGCCAGTAGTGGCAGGGGGTCAAGCAATCAGCCCCAGCATTTT
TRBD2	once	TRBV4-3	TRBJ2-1	CASSHVGGNNEQFF	TGCGCCAGCAGCCACGTGGGGGGGAACAATGAGCAGTTCTTC
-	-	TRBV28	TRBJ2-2	CASRPYEWRQNTGELFF	TGTGCCAGCAGGCCCTATGAATGGCGGCAGAACACCGGGGAGCTGTTTTTT
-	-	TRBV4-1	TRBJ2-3	CASSRGHPDTQYF	TGCGCCAGCAGCCGGGGACATCCAGATACGCAGTATTTT
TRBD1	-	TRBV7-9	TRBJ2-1	CASSFDRDRYNEQFF	TGTGCCAGCAGCTTCGACAGGGACCGCTACAATGAGCAGTTCTTC
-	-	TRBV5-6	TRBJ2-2	CASSLVTRLFGGELFF	TGTGCCAGCAGCTTGGTCACCCGACTCTTCGGCGGGGAGCTGTTTTTT
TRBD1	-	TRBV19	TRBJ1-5	CASSITWQGANNQPQHF	TGTGCCAGTAGTATTACTTGGCAGGGGGCGAACAATCAGCCCCAGCATTTT
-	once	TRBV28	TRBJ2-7	CASSLFGRQGSYEQYF	TGTGCCAGCAGTTTATTTGGGCGTCAGGGATCCTACGAGCAGTACTTC
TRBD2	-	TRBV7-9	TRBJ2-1	CASLQRGPGNEQFF	TGTGCCAGTCTACAGCGGGGACCGGGCAATGAGCAGTTCTTC
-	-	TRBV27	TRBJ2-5	CASRSSGEETQYF	TGTGCCAGCAGAAGTAGCGGTGAAGAGACCCAGTACTTC
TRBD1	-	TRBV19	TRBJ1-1	CASSLGQGEKAFF	TGTGCCAGTAGCCTCGGACAGGGCGAGAAAGCTTTCTTT
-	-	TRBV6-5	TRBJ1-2	CASSHIGANYGYTF	TGTGCCAGCAGCCATATAGGGGCTAACTATGGCTACACCTTC
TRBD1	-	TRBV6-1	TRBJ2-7	CASSEVQRGTGTYEQYF	TGTGCCAGCAGTGAAGTTCAACGAGGGACAGGGACGTACGAGCAGTACTTC
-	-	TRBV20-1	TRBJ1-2	CSAPLRVGYTF	TGCAGTGCTCCCCTCAGGGTTGGCTACACCTTC
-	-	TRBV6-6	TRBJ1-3	CASTHQGAGNTIYF	TGTGCCAGCACTCACCAGGGTGCTGGAAACACCATATATTTT
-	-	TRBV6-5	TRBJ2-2	CASSQPWAGAGELFF	TGTGCCAGCAGCCAGCCTTGGGCAGGGGCCGGGGAGCTGTTTTTT
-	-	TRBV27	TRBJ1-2	CASSRYGYTF	TGTGCCAGCAGTCGCTATGGCTACACCTTC
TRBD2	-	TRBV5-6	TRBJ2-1	CASSLGGGSYNEQFF	TGTGCCAGCAGCTTGGGCGGGGGCTCCTACAATGAGCAGTTCTTC
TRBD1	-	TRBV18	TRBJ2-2	CASSPSGDRVHGELFF	TGTGCCAGCTCCCCATCCGGGGACAGGGTACACGGGGAGCTGTTTTTT
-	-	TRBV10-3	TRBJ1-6	CAIRNTGLDSPLHF	TGTGCCATTAGAAATACAGGGCTCGATTCACCCCTCCACTTT
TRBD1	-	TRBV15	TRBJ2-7	CATSRAGQGSDEQYF	TGTGCCACCAGCAGAGCGGGACAGGGAAGCGACGAGCAGTACTTC
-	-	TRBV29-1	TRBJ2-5	CSVGNTKETQYF	TGCAGCGTTGGAAACACCAAAGAGACCCAGTACTTC
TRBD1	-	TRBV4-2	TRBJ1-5	CASSQEGPGGLNNQPQHF	TGTGCCAGCAGCCAAGAGGGGCCAGGGGGCTTAAACAATCAGCCCCAGCATTTT
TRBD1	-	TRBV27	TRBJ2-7	CASSSGTGGYEQYF	TGTGCCAGCAGTTCCGGGACAGGGGGTTACGAGCAGTACTTC
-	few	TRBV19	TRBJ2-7	CASSISVVAGSGPREQYF	TGTGCCAGTAGTATTAGTGTGGTTGCGGGAAGCGGACCCCGCGAGCAGTACTTC
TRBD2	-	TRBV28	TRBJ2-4	CASSLPAGLAGKLAKNIQYF	TGTGCCAGCAGTTTACCGGCGGGGCTAGCGGGCAAGTTAGCCAAAAACATTCAGTACTTC
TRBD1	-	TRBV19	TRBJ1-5	CASTLTGGNQPQHF	TGTGCCAGTACCCTGACAGGGGGCAATCAGCCCCAGCATTTT
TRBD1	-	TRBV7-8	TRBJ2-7	CASSLAWTGTNYEQYF	TGTGCCAGCAGCTTAGCGTGGACAGGCACCAACTACGAGCAGTACTTC
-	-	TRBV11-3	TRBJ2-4	CASSLRPGTRGIQYF	TGTGCCAGCAGCTTGAGACCCGGGACAAGAGGCATTCAGTACTTC
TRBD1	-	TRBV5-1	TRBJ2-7	CASSPGQGGLGEQYF	TGCGCCAGCAGCCCCGGACAGGGGGGGTTAGGGGAGCAGTACTTC
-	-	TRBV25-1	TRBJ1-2	CATMGGGANYGYTF	TGTGCCACCATGGGAGGGGGGGCGAACTATGGCTACACCTTC